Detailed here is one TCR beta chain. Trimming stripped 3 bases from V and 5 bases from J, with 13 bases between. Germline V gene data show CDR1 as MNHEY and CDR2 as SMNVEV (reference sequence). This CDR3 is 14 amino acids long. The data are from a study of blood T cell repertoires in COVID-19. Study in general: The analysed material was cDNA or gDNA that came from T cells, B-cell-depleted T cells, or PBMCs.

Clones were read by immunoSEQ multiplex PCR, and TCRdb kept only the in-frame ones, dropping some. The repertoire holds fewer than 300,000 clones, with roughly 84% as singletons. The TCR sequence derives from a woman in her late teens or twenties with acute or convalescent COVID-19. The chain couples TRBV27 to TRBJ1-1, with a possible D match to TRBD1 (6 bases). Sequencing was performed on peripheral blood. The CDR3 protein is CASSFIQGRTEAFF. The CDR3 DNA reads TGTGCCAGCAGTTTTATACAGGGCAGGACTGAAGCTTTCTTT.